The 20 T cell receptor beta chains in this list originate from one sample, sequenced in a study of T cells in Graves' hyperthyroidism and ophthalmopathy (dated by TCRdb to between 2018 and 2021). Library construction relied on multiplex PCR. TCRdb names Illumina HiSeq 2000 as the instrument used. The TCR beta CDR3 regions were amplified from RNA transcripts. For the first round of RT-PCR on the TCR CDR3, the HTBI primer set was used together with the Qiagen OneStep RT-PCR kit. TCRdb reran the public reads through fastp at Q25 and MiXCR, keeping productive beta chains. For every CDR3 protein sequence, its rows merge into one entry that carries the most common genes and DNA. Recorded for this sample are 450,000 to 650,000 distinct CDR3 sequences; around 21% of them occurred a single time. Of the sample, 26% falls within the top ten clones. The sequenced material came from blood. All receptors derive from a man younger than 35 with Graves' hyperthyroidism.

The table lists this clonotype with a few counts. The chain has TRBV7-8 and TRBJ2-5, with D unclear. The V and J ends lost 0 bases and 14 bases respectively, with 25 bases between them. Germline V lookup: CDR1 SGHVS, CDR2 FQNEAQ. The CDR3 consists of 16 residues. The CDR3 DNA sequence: TGTGCCAGCAGCTTAGCCCTACCATCCTGGACGGGTTTAGTATACTTC. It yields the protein CASSLALPSWTGLVYF. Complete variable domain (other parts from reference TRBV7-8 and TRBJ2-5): GAGVSQSPRYKVAKRGQDVALRCDPISGHVSLFWYQQALGQGPEFLTYFQNEAQLDKSGLPSDRFFAERPEGSVSTLKIQRTQQEDSAVYLCASSLALPSWTGLVYFGPGTRLLVL.

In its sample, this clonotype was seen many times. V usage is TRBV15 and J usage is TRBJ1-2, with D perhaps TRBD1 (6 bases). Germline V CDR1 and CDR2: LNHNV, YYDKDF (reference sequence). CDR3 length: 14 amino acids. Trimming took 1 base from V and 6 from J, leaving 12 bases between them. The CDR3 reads CATSRGEQGHGYTF. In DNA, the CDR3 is TGTGCCACCAGCAGAGGGGAACAGGGTCATGGCTACACCTTC.

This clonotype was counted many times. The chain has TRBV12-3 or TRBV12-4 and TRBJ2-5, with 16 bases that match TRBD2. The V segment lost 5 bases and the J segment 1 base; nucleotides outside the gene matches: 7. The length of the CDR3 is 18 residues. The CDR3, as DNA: TGTGCCAGCAGTGACGCCGGGACTAGCGGGGGGGTCCAAGAGACCCAGTACTTC. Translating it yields CASSDAGTSGGVQETQYF.

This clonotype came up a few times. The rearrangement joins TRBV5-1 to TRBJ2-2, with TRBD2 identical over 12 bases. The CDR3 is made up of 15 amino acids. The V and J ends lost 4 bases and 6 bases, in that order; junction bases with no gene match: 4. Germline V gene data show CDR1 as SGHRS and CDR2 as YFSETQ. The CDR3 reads CASSPGLAGPGELFF. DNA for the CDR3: TGCGCCAGCAGCCCGGGACTAGCGGGTCCCGGGGAGCTGTTTTTT.

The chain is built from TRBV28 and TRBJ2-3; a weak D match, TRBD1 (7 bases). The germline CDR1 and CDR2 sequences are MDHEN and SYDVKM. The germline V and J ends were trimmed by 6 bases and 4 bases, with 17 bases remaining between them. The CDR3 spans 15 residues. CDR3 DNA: TGTGCCAGCAGGGGGGCGACAGGGAGGCCAGATACGCAGTATTTT. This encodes CASRGATGRPDTQYF.

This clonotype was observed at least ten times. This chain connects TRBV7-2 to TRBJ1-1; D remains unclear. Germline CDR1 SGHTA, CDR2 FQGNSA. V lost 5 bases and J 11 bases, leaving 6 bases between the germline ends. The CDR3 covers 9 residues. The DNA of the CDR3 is TGTGCCAGCAGCCCCGGTGCTTTCTTT. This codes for CASSPGAFF.

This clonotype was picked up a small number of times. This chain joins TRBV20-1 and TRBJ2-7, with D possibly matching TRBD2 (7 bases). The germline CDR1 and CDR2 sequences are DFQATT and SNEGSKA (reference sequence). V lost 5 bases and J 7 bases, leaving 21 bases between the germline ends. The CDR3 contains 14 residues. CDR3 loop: CSAGRGGREGEQYF. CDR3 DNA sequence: TGCAGTGCTGGGAGGGGGGGACGGGAAGGGGAGCAGTACTTC.

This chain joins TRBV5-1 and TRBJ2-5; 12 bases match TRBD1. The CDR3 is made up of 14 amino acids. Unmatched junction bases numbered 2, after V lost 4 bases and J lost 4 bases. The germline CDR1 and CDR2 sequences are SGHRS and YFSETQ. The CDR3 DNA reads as TGCGCCAGCAGCCGGGGACAGGGGGCAGAGACCCAGTACTTC. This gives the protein CASSRGQGAETQYF.

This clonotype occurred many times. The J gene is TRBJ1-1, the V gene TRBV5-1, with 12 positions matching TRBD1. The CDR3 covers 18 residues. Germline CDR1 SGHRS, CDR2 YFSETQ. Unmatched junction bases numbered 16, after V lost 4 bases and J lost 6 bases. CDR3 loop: CASSGRIGTGGALAEAFF. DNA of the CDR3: TGCGCCAGCAGCGGAAGGATCGGGACAGGGGGCGCTTTAGCTGAAGCTTTCTTT.

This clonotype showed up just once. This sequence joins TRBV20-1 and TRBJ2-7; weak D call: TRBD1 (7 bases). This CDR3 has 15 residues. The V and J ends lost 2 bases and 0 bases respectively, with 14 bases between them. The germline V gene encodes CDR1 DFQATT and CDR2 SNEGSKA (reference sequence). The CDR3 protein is CSARYLQGGSYEQYF. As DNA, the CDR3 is TGCAGTGCTAGATACCTCCAGGGGGGCTCCTACGAGCAGTACTTC.

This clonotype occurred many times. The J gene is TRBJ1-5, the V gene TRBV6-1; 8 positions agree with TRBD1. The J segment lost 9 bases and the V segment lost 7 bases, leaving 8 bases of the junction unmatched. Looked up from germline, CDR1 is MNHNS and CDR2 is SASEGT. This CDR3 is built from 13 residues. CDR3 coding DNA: TGTGCCAGCACTATGACAGGGGCAGGGCCCCAGCATTTT. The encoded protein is CASTMTGAGPQHF.

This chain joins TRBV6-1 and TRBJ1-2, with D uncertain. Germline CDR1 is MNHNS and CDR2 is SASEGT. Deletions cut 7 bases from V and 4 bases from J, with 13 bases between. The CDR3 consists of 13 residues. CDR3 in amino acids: CASTSTETYGYTF. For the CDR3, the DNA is TGTGCCAGCACAAGCACAGAGACCTATGGCTACACCTTC.

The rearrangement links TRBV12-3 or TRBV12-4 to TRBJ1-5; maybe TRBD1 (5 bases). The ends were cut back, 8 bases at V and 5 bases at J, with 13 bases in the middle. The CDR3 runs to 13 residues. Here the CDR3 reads CASSSQADQPQHF. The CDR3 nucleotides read TGTGCCAGCTCATCACAGGCGGATCAGCCCCAGCATTTT.

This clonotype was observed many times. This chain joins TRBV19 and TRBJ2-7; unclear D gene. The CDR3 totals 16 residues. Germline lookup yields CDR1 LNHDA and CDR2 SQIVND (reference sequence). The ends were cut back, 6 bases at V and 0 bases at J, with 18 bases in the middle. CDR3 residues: CASSRSGPAGSYEQYF. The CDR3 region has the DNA TGTGCCAGTAGCCGGTCCGGGCCAGCTGGCTCCTACGAGCAGTACTTC.

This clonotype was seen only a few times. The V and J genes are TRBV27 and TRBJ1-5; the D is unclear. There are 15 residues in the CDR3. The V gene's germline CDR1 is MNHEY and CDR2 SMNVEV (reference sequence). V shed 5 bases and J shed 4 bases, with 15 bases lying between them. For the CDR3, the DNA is TGTGCCAGCAGTAGCTTGGTCGGTGGGAATCAGCCCCAGCATTTT. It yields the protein CASSSLVGGNQPQHF.

CDR3: CASRPEAGREQYF. In DNA form, the CDR3 reads TGTGCCAGCAGACCCGAGGCAGGAAGGGAGCAGTACTTC. The rearrangement links TRBV12-3 or TRBV12-4 to TRBJ2-7; the D is unclear. The CDR3 extends over 13 amino acids. Between the trimmed V and J ends, which lost 6 bases and 7 bases, there was a span of 16 bases.

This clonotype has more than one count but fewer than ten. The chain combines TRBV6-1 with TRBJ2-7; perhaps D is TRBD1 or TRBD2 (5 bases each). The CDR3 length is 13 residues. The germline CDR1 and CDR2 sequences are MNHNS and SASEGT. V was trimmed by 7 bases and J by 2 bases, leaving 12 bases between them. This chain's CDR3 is CASKSRGPYEQYF. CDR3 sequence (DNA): TGTGCCAGCAAATCAAGGGGACCCTACGAGCAGTACTTC.

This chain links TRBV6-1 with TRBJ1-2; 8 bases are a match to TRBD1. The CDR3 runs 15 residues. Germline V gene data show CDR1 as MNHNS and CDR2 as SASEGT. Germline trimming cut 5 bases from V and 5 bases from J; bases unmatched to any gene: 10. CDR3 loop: CASSQTGELVYGYTF. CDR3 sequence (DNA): TGTGCCAGCAGTCAGACAGGGGAGTTGGTATATGGCTACACCTTC.

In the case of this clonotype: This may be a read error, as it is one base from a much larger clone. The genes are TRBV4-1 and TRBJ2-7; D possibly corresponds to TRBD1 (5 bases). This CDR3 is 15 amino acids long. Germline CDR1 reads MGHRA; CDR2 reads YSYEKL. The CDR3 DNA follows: TGCGCCAGCAGCCAAGATGGACAACCTACTAACGAGCTGTACTTC. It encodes CASSQDGQPTNELYF.

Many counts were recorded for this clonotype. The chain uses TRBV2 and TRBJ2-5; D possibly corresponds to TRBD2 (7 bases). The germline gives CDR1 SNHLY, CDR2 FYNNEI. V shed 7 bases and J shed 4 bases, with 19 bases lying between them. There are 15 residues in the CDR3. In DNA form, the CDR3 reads TGTGCCAGCAACCTTATTGGGGGGGCAGGAGAGACCCAGTACTTC. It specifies CASNLIGGAGETQYF.